One TCR beta chain is described in this entry. This specimen belongs to a study of blood T cell repertoires in COVID-19. Overall study: Sites in the United States, Italy and Spain provided acute and convalescent COVID-19 samples. The analysed material was cDNA or gDNA that came from T cells, B-cell-depleted T cells, or PBMCs.

The CDR3 loop spans 12 amino acids. Germline V gene sequence: CDR1 SGHRS, CDR2 YFSETQ. The V gene end was trimmed by 3 bases and the J gene end by 5 bases; junction bases not matched to a gene: 1. Study processing details: Estimation of nucleated cell counts relied on the amplification of reference gene primers. The assay was immunoSEQ multiplex PCR, and TCRdb's table has in-frame clones only and misses some. V and J calls and clone size are copied from that table; D and trimming were computed from the DNA. The data show some 530,000 clones, 80% to 90% seen once. The sequenced sample consisted of peripheral blood. The chain recombines TRBV5-1 with TRBJ1-2; 7 bases fit TRBD1. This TCR was sampled from a human donor in a cohort sampled during active COVID-19. The CDR3 DNA follows: TGCGCCAGCAGCTCGACAGGGTATGGCTACACCTTC. Its protein is CASSSTGYGYTF.